The next 23 T cell receptor beta chains were all read from a single sample in a study of shared clonotypes between healthy human individuals. Data came from immunoSEQ multiplex PCR; TCRdb stores just in-frame clones and leaves some out. Of roughly 1,500,000 clones in the sample, under 99% were seen once. The sequenced sample consisted of naive CD4+ T cells sorted from blood. Stated subset: CD45RA+ positively selected. All receptors come from a young man in good health.

The rearrangement joins TRBV25-1 to TRBJ1-1; weak D call: TRBD1 (5 bases). Germline CDR1 and CDR2: MGHDK and SYGVNS. The CDR3 totals 14 residues. Trimming removed 3 bases from V and 9 bases from J, with 17 bases in between. The CDR3 nucleotides read TGTGCCAGCAGTGATCCCAGGGAACCTACAAAAGCTTTCTTT. Amino acids: CASSDPREPTKAFF.

V and J are TRBV25-1 and TRBJ2-7; D ambiguous. V lost 4 bases and J 1 base, leaving 14 bases between the germline ends. The CDR3 contains 15 residues. Germline V lookup: CDR1 MGHDK, CDR2 SYGVNS. The CDR3 region has the DNA TGTGCCAGCAGTGGATTCCCGCCGAATTCCTACGAGCAGTACTTC. Translated, it gives CASSGFPPNSYEQYF.

The CDR3 coding sequence is TGTGCCAGCAGTTTGCAGCGTATAGAAGCTTTCTTT. It yields the protein CASSLQRIEAFF. This chain uses TRBV28 with TRBJ1-1; D gene unclear. V was shortened by 3 bases and J by 8 bases, with 10 bases between the two germline ends. The CDR3 is made up of 12 amino acids. Germline V CDR1 and CDR2: MDHEN, SYDVKM.

This rearrangement joins TRBV29-1 to TRBJ2-6; D is unresolved. Looked up from germline, CDR1 is SQVTM and CDR2 is ANQGSEA. The germline V and J ends were trimmed by 6 bases and 2 bases, with 14 bases remaining between them. The CDR3 has 15 amino acids. The CDR3 DNA is TGCAGCGTGTCCTTTGGCGCTACTGGGGCCAACGTCCTGACTTTC. Translating gives CSVSFGATGANVLTF.

The rearrangement uses TRBV30 and TRBJ1-4; maybe TRBD1 (5 bases). V lost 3 bases, J lost 5 bases, and 13 bases lay in between. The germline V gene has CDR1 GTSNPN and CDR2 SVGIG (reference sequence). This CDR3 region has 14 residues. DNA for the CDR3: TGTGCCTGGAGCGAGGGACGGTTAAATGAAAAACTGTTTTTT. Its translation is CAWSEGRLNEKLFF.

The chain carries TRBV7-6 and TRBJ2-2, with D unclear. Germline CDR1 is SGHVS and CDR2 is FNYEAQ. Trimming cost V 1 base and J 2 bases, with 5 bases left between them. This CDR3 has 14 amino acids. The CDR3, as DNA: TGTGCCAGCAGCTTAGAACCTAACACCGGGGAGCTGTTTTTT. Its protein is CASSLEPNTGELFF.

The CDR3 DNA follows: TGTGCCAGCAGCCTAGGAGGGGTTGGAAACACCATATATTTT. Protein product: CASSLGGVGNTIYF. The V and J genes are TRBV9 and TRBJ1-3; possible D gene TRBD1, 5 bases. Germline V gives CDR1 SGDLS, CDR2 YYNGEE. The CDR3 length is 14 residues. The germline V and J ends were trimmed by 4 bases and 3 bases, with 11 bases remaining between them.

This chain uses TRBV5-1 with TRBJ1-5; weak D call: TRBD1 (5 bases). Trimming removed 4 bases at V and 5 bases at J, with 16 bases between. CDR1 is SGHRS and CDR2 is YFSETQ in the germline V gene. The CDR3 is 15 residues long. CDR3 DNA: TGCGCCAGCAGCCCGGGGGGGATCCGGGATCAGCCCCAGCATTTT. This codes for CASSPGGIRDQPQHF.

The V gene is TRBV5-1, the J gene TRBJ2-5; no definite D call. With 2 bases removed from V and 7 bases from J, the gap between germline ends came to 12 bases. Germline V CDR1 and CDR2: SGHRS, YFSETQ. The CDR3 sequence is 13 residues long. CDR3 sequence: CASSLTSDRTQYF. The CDR3 nucleotides read TGCGCCAGCAGCTTAACATCCGATAGGACCCAGTACTTC.

The rearrangement uses TRBV29-1 and TRBJ1-2; tentatively, D is TRBD1 (5 bases). The CDR3 has 11 residues. V was pared by 7 bases and J by 3 bases, with 9 bases between. Germline V lookup: CDR1 SQVTM, CDR2 ANQGSEA. The CDR3 loop reads CSAQGDYGYTF. In nucleotides, the CDR3 is TGCAGCGCCCAGGGTGACTATGGCTACACCTTC.

The genes are TRBV1 and TRBJ1-2. TRBV1 counts as a pseudogene. This CDR3 spans 14 amino acids. In DNA form, the CDR3 reads TGCACCAGCCGAGACGCCCTATATAACTATGGCTACACCTTC. Translated: CTSRDALYNYGYTF.

This clone was observed a single time. This rearrangement joins TRBV7-9 to TRBJ2-1; D perhaps matches TRBD2 (5 bases). The CDR3 is 14 amino acids. V lost 1 base and J lost 6, with 10 bases in between. Germline V gene lookup returns CDR1 SEHNR and CDR2 FQNEAQ (reference sequence). The CDR3 DNA reads TGTGCCAGCAGCTTAGGCAAGGCGGGCAATGAGCAGTTCTTC. Its translation is CASSLGKAGNEQFF.

The chain has TRBV6-5 and TRBJ2-3; possibly TRBD2 for D (6 bases). V was shortened by 8 bases and J by 2 bases, with 11 bases between the two germline ends. The CDR3 covers 13 residues. The germline V gene has CDR1 MNHEY and CDR2 SVGAGI. The CDR3 nucleotides are TGTGCCAGCGGGCTAGCGTCCACAGATACGCAGTATTTT. Residues: CASGLASTDTQYF.

This clone was seen only once. The chain links TRBV18 to TRBJ2-3; tentative D call: TRBD1 (6 bases). Germline CDR1 is KGHSH and CDR2 is LQKENI. This CDR3 contains 14 residues. Trimming stripped 1 base from V and 4 bases from J, with 9 bases between. CDR3 nucleotides: TGTGCCAGCTCACCACGGGACAAGGCAGATACGCAGTATTTT. Protein product: CASSPRDKADTQYF.

The chain employs TRBV7-2 and TRBJ2-1; possibly TRBD1 for D (6 bases). Germline V gene lookup returns CDR1 SGHTA and CDR2 FQGNSA. V lost 5 bases and J lost 15, with 20 bases in between. The CDR3 covers 13 residues. CDR3 sequence (DNA): TGTGCCAGCAGCCCCTCCCCGGGACAAAGCCTGTTCTTC. Translation gives CASSPSPGQSLFF.

V and J are TRBV28 and TRBJ1-2; D gene ambiguous. This CDR3 is 13 amino acids long. Trimming pared 6 bases from V and 5 bases from J, leaving 13 bases between. Germline V lookup: CDR1 MDHEN, CDR2 SYDVKM. CDR3: CASSPGMIYGYTF. CDR3 sequence (DNA): TGTGCCAGCAGCCCCGGGATGATATATGGCTACACCTTC.

A single count supports this clone. V usage is TRBV7-3 and J usage is TRBJ2-3; 7 bases align to TRBD2. Germline CDR1 reads SGHTA; CDR2 reads FQGTGA. The CDR3 has 14 residues. V was clipped by 6 bases and J by 2 bases; unmatched bases: 5. The DNA of the CDR3 is TGTGCCAGCAGAGTGGGAGGGAACACAGATACGCAGTATTTT. Its translation: CASRVGGNTDTQYF.

The chain uses TRBV29-1 and TRBJ2-1, with 11 nucleotides matching TRBD1. CDR3 length equals 14 residues. Germline V gene data show CDR1 as SQVTM and CDR2 as ANQGSEA. The V and J ends lost 5 bases and 7 bases, in that order; junction bases with no gene match: 7. The CDR3 sequence: CSVSRDRGKNEQFF. CDR3 sequence (DNA): TGCAGCGTTTCCCGGGACAGGGGGAAGAATGAGCAGTTCTTC.

This sequence joins TRBV28 and TRBJ2-7, with D perhaps TRBD1 or TRBD2 (5 bases each). Germline V CDR1 and CDR2: MDHEN, SYDVKM. CDR3 length equals 14 residues. Trimming shortened V by 7 bases and J by 3 bases, and 16 bases separated the two germline ends. The CDR3 region has the DNA TGTGCCAGCATCCCCGGGGCAGGGAGCTACGAGCAGTACTTC. Residues: CASIPGAGSYEQYF.

The V and J genes are TRBV10-3 and TRBJ2-7; TRBD1 is a possible D gene (6 bases). Germline V gene sequence: CDR1 ENHRY, CDR2 SYGVKD. There are 16 residues in the CDR3. V shed 10 bases and J shed 4 bases, with 26 bases lying between them. The CDR3: CATTNRESRGRYEQYF. The CDR3 nucleotides read TGTGCCACGACCAACAGGGAAAGTAGAGGTCGATACGAGCAGTACTTC.

This chain connects TRBV9 to TRBJ1-1, with D possibly matching TRBD1 (6 bases). Trimming shortened V by 3 bases and J by 4 bases, and 10 bases separated the two germline ends. The CDR3 contains 13 residues. Germline loops: CDR1 SGDLS, CDR2 YYNGEE. In nucleotides, the CDR3 is TGTGCCAGCAGCGCGAGACAGGTCACTGAAGCTTTCTTT. Its translation is CASSARQVTEAFF. The complete variable domain, with remaining parts taken from reference TRBV9 and TRBJ1-1, reads DSGVTQTPKHLITATGQRVTLRCSPRSGDLSVYWYQQSLDQGLQFLIQYYNGEERAKGNILERFSAQQFPDLHSELNLSSLELGDSALYFCASSARQVTEAFFGQGTRLTVV.

The rearrangement links TRBV10-3 to TRBJ2-2; 8 nucleotides agree with TRBD2. Germline-derived CDR1 and CDR2 are ENHRY and SYGVKD. CDR3 length equals 13 residues. Losses at the gene ends were 6 bases for V and 4 bases for J; bases not matched to a gene: 1. In nucleotides, the CDR3 is TGTGCCATCAGACTAGCGGCCACCGGGGAGCTGTTTTTT. It yields the protein CAIRLAATGELFF.

The rearrangement links TRBV5-5 to TRBJ2-1, with 11 bases that match TRBD2. V lost 4 bases and J lost 0; bases outside the gene matches: 9. The CDR3 extends over 18 amino acids. Germline V lookup: CDR1 SGHKS, CDR2 YYEKEE (reference sequence). CDR3 sequence reads: CASSPGQLAGGSYNEQFF. The CDR3 nucleotides are TGTGCCAGCAGCCCTGGACAGCTAGCGGGAGGCTCCTACAATGAGCAGTTCTTC.